This T cell receptor beta chain stems from a study of CD8 T cells in Susac syndrome. The multiple sclerosis controls, all treatment-naive patients, had relapsing-remitting disease that was stable or active. General study findings and limits: It was acknowledged by the study that relatively few individuals were included in its TCR sequencing and HLA analysis.

To note about this clonotype: Its antigen remains unidentified.

There are 15 residues in the CDR3. With 2 bases clipped from V and 3 bases from J, the junction kept 6 bases outside the gene matches. Germline V gene lookup returns CDR1 SGDLS and CDR2 YYNGEE. Reverse transcription used about 0.45 to 1 ug RNA and random hexamers. TCRdb reprocessed the immunoSEQ multiplex PCR reads with MiXCR, giving one entry per CDR3 protein. This sample yields a few hundred thousand distinct CDR3 sequences, of which approximately 84% are seen a single time; 0.11% belongs to the top ten. The sample consisted of CD8+ T cells from PBMCs. The clonotype originates from a human donor with multiple sclerosis. The chain recombines TRBV9 with TRBJ2-7, with 9 positions matching TRBD2. CDR3 nucleotides: TGTGCCAGCAGCGTTCGACTAGCGGAGCTCTACGAGCAGTACTTC. Its translation is CASSVRLAELYEQYF.